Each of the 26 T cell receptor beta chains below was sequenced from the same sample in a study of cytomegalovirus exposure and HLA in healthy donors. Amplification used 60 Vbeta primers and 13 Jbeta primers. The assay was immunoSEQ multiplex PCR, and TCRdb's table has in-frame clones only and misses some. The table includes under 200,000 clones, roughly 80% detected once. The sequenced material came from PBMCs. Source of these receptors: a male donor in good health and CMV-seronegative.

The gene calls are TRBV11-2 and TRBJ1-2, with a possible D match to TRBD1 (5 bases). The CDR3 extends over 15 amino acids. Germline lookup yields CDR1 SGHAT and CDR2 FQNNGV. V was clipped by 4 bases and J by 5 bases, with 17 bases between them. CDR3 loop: CASSSLGVVRYGYTF. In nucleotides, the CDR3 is TGTGCCAGCAGCTCCTTAGGGGTCGTTCGTTATGGCTACACCTTC.

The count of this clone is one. CDR3 nucleotides: TGCGCCAGCAGCTTGAGGGCCACGGGGACTTTAACCTACGAGCAGTACTTC. It specifies CASSLRATGTLTYEQYF. The chain couples TRBV5-1 to TRBJ2-7; a weak D match, TRBD2 (6 bases). V was shortened by 1 base and J by 2 bases, with 19 bases between the two germline ends. The germline CDR1 and CDR2 sequences are SGHRS and YFSETQ. The CDR3 consists of 17 residues.

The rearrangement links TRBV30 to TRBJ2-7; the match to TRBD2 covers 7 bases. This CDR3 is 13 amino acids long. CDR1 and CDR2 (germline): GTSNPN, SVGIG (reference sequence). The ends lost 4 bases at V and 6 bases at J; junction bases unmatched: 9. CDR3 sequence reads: CAWTGLLASEQYF. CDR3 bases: TGTGCCTGGACCGGACTACTAGCGTCCGAGCAGTACTTC.

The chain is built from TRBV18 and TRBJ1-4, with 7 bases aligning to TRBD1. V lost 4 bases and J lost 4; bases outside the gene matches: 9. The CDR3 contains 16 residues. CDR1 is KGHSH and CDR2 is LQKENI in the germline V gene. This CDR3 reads CASSLLTGTDNEKLFF. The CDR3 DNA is TGTGCCAGCTCACTACTCACCGGGACAGATAATGAAAAACTGTTTTTT.

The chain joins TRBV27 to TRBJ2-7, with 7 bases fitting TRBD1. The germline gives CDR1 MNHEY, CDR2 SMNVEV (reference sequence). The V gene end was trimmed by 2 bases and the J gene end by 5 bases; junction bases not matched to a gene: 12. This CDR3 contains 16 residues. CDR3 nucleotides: TGTGCCAGCAGTTTAATAGGTGGGACAGATACCCACGAGCAGTACTTC. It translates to CASSLIGGTDTHEQYF.

The CDR3: CASGLNYYAYEQYF. The CDR3 DNA follows: TGTGCCAGCGGACTGAACTATTACGCCTACGAGCAGTACTTC. The V gene is TRBV6-5, the J gene TRBJ2-5; perhaps TRBD2 as D (5 bases). The DNA end lines up better with TRBJ2-7; the J call may be wrong. The CDR3 totals 14 residues. The germline gives CDR1 MNHEY, CDR2 SVGAGI.

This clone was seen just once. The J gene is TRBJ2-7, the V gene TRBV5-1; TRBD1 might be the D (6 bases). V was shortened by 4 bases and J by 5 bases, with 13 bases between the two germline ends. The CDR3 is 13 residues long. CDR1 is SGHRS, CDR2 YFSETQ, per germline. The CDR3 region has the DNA TGCGCCAGCAGCACAGGGAGTTACGACGAGCAGTACTTC. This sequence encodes CASSTGSYDEQYF.

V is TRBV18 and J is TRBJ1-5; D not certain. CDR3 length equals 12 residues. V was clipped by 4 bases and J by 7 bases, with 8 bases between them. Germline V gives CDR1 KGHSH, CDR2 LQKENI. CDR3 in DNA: TGTGCCAGCTCACTCTGGGAGCAGCCCCAGCATTTT. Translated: CASSLWEQPQHF.

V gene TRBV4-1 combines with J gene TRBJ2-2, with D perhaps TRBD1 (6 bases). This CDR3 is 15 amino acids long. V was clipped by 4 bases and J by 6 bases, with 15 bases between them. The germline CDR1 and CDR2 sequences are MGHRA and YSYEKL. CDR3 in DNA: TGCGCCAGCAGCCCCCACAGGGAAAGCGCCGGGGAGCTGTTTTTT. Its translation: CASSPHRESAGELFF.

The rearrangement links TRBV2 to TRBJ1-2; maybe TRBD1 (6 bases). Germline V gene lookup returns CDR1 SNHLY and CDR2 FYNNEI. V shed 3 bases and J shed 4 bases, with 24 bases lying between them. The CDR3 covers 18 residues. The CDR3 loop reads CASSEDPIGGAIIYGYTF. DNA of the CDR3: TGTGCCAGCAGTGAGGACCCTATTGGGGGCGCAATAATCTATGGCTACACCTTC.

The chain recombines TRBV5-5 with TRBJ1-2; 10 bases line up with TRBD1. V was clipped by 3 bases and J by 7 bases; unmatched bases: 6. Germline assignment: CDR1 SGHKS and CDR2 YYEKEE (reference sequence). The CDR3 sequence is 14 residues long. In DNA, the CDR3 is TGTGCCAGCAGCTCCGGGACAGGGGTTACTGGCTACACCTTC. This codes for CASSSGTGVTGYTF.

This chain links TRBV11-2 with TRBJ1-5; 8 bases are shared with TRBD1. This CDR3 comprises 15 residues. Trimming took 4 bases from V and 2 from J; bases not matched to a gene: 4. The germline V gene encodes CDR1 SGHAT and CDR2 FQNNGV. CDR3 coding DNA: TGTGCCAGCAGCTATACAGGGGGGGGCAATCAGCCCCAGCATTTT. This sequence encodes CASSYTGGGNQPQHF.

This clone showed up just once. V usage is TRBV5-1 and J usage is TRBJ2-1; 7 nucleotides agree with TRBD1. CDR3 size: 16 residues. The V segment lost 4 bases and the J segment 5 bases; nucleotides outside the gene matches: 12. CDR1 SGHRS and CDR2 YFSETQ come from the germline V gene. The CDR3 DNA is TGCGCCAGCAGCACCGTACGAGGGGGCCTGGACAATGAGCAGTTCTTC. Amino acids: CASSTVRGGLDNEQFF.

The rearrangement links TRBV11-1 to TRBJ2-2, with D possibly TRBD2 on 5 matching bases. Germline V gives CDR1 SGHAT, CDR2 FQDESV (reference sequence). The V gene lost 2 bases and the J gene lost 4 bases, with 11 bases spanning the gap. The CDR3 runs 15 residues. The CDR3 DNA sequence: TGTGCCAGCAGCTTATGGCGACGGGGCACCGGGGAGCTGTTTTTT. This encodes CASSLWRRGTGELFF.

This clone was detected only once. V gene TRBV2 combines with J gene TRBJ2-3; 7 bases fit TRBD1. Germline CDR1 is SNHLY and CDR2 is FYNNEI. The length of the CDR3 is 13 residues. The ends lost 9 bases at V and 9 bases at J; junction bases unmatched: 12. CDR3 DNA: TGTGCCAGATCCGGGACAGATCGGTCCACGCAGTATTTT. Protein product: CARSGTDRSTQYF.

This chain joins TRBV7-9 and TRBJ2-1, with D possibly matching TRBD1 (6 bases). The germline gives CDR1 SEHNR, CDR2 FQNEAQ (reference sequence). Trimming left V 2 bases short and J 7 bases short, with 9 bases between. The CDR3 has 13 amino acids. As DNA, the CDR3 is TGTGCCAGCAGCTTACAGGGGTGGAATGAGCAGTTCTTC. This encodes CASSLQGWNEQFF.

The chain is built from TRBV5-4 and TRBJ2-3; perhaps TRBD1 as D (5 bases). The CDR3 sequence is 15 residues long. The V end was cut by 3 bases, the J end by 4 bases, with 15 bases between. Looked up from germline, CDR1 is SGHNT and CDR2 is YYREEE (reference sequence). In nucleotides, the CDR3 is TGTGCCAGCAGCTCCGGACACGAAAGCCCAGATACGCAGTATTTT. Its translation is CASSSGHESPDTQYF.

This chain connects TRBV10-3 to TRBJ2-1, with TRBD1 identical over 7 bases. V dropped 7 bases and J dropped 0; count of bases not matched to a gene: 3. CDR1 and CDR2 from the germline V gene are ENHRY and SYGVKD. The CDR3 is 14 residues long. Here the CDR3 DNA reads TGTGCCATCAAGGGGGCAAGCTCCTACAATGAGCAGTTCTTC. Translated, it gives CAIKGASSYNEQFF.

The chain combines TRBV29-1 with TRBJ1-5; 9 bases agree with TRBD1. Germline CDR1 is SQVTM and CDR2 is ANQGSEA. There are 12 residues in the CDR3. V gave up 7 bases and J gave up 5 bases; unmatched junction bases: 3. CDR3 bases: TGCAGCGCCCGGACAGGGGATCAGCCCCAGCATTTT. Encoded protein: CSARTGDQPQHF.

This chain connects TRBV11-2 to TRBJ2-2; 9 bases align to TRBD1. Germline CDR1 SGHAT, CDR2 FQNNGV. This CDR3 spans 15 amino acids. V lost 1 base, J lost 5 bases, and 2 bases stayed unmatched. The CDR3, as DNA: TGTGCCAGCAGCTTAGGGGACAGGGAGACCGGGGAGCTGTTTTTT. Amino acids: CASSLGDRETGELFF.

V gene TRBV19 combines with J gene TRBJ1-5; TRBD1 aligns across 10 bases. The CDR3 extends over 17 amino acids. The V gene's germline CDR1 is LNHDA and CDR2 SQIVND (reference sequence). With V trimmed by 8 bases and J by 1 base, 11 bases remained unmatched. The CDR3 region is CASQKGTGDFSNQPQHF. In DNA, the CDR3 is TGTGCCAGTCAAAAGGGGACAGGGGATTTCAGCAATCAGCCCCAGCATTTT.

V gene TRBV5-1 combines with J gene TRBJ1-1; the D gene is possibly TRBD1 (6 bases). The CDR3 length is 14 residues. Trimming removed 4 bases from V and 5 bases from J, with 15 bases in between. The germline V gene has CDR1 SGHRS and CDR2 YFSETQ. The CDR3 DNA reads TGCGCCAGCAGCACGGGGACAAAGGGAACTGAAGCTTTCTTT. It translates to CASSTGTKGTEAFF.

The CDR3 is CASSRDRAIAPEAFF. CDR3 sequence (DNA): TGTGCCAGCAGCAGAGACAGGGCCATAGCGCCTGAAGCTTTCTTT. The V and J genes are TRBV7-9 and TRBJ1-1; 7 positions match TRBD1. The CDR3 length is 15 residues. V gave up 5 bases and J gave up 6 bases; unmatched junction bases: 12. Germline assignment: CDR1 SEHNR and CDR2 FQNEAQ (reference sequence).

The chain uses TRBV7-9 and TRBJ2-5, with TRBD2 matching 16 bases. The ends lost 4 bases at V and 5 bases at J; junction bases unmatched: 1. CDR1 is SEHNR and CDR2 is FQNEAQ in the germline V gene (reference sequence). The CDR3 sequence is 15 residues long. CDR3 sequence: CASSSGLAGGETQYF. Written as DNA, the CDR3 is TGTGCCAGCAGCTCGGGACTAGCGGGGGGGGAGACCCAGTACTTC.

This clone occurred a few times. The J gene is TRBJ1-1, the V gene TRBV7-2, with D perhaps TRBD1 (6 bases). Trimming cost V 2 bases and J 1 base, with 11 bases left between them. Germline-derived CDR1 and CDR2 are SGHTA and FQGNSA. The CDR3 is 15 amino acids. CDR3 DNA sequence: TGTGCCAGCAGCTTATTAGGGGGATGGAACACTGAAGCTTTCTTT. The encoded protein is CASSLLGGWNTEAFF.

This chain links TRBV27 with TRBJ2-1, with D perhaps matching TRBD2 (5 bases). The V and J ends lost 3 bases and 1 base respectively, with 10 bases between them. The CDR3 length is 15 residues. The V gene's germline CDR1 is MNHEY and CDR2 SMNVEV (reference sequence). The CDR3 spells CASSFERRSYNEQFF. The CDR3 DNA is TGTGCCAGCAGTTTTGAAAGGAGGTCCTACAATGAGCAGTTCTTC.